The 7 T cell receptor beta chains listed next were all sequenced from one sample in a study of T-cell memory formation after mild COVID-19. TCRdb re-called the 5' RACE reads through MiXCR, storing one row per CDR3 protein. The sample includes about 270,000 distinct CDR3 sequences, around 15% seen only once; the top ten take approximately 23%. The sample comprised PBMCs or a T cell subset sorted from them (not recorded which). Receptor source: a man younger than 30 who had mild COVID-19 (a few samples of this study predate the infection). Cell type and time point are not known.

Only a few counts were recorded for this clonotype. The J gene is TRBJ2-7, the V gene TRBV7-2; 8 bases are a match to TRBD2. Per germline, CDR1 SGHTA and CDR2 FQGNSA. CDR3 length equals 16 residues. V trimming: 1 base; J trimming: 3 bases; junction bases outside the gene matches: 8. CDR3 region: CASSLGGAGEGYEQYF. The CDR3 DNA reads TGTGCCAGCAGCTTAGGGGGAGCGGGGGAAGGCTACGAGCAGTACTTC. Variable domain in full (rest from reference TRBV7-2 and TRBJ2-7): GAGVSQSPSNKVTEKGKDVELRCDPISGHTALYWYRQSLGQGLEFLIYFQGNSAPDKSGLPSDRFSAERTGGSVSTLTIQRTQQEDSAVYLCASSLGGAGEGYEQYFGPGTRLTVT.

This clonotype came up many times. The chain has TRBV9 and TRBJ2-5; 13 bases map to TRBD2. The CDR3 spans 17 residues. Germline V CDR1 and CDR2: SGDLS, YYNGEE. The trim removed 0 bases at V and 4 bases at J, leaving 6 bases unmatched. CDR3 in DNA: TGTGCCAGCAGCGTAGACCCGGGACTAGCGGGGAGAGAGACCCAGTACTTC. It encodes CASSVDPGLAGRETQYF.

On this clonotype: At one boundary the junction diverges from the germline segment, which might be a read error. CDR3 sequence (DNA): TGCGCCAGCAGCCCAACACAGGGTATTAGGGCTGGGAACACCATATATTTT. Protein: CASSPTQGIRAGNTIYF. V and J are TRBV4-3 and TRBJ1-3; D may be TRBD1 (6 bases). This CDR3 comprises 17 residues. The germline CDR1 and CDR2 sequences are LGHNA and YSLEER.

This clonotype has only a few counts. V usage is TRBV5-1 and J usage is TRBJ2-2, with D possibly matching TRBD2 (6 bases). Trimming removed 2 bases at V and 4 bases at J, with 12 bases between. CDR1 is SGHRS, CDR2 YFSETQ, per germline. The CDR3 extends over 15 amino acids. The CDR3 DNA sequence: TGCGCCAGCAGCTTTGGCGCGGGACCCACCGGGGAGCTGTTTTTT. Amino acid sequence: CASSFGAGPTGELFF.

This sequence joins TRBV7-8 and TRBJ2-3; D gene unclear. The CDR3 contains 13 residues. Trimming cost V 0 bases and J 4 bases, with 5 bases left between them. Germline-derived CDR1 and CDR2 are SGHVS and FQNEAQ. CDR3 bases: TGTGCCAGCAGCTTAGCACCCCCAGATACGCAGTATTTT. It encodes CASSLAPPDTQYF.

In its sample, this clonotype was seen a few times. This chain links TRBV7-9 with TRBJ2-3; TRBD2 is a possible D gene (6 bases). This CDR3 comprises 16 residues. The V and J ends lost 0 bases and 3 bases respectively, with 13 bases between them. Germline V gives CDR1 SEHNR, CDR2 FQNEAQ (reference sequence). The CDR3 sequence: CASSLAGGRETDTQYF. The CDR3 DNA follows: TGTGCCAGCAGCTTAGCGGGAGGCAGGGAGACAGATACGCAGTATTTT.

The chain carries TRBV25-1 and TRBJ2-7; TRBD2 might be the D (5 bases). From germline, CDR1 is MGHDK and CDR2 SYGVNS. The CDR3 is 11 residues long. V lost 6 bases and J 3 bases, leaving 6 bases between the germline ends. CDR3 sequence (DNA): TGTGCCAGCAGCGGGATCTACGAGCAGTACTTC. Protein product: CASSGIYEQYF.